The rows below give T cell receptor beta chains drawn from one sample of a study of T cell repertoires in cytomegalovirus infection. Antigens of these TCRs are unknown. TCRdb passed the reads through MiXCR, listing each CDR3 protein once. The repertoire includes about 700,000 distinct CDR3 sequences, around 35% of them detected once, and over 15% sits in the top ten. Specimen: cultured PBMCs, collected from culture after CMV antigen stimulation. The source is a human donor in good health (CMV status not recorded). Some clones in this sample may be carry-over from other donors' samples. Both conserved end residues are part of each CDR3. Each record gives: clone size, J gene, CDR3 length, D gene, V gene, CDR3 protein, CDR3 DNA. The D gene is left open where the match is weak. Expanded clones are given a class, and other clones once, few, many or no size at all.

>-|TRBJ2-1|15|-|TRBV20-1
CSARVPGRSYNEQFF
TGCAGTGCTAGAGTCCCAGGGAGGTCCTACAATGAGCAGTTCTTC
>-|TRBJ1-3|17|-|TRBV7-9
CASSLWRASLSGNTIYF
TGTGCCAGCAGCCTTTGGAGGGCGAGCCTCTCTGGAAACACCATATATTTT
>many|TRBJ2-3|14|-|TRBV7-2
CASSPDPTADTQYF
TGTGCCAGCAGCCCGGACCCTACGGCAGATACGCAGTATTTT
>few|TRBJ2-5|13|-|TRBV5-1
CASSNGPGETQYF
TGCGCCAGCAGCAACGGACCTGGGGAGACCCAGTACTTC
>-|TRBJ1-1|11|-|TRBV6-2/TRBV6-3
CATRRSTEAFF
TGTGCCACCCGGAGAAGCACTGAAGCTTTCTTT
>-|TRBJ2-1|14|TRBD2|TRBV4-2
CASSQAGGRYEQFF
TGTGCCAGCAGCCAAGCGGGGGGGCGGTATGAGCAGTTCTTC
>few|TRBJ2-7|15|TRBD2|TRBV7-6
CASSLPGLARDEQYF
TGTGCCAGCAGCTTGCCGGGACTAGCGAGGGACGAGCAGTACTTC
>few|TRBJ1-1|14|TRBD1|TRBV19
CASNLGQGRTEAFF
TGTGCCAGTAACCTTGGACAGGGGAGGACTGAAGCTTTCTTT
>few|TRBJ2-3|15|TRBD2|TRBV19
CASSVFAGGRDTQYF
TGTGCCAGTAGTGTTTTCGCGGGAGGTCGTGATACGCAGTATTTT
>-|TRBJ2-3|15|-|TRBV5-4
CASSLGRSGPDTQYF
TGTGCCAGCAGCTTGGGGAGGTCCGGCCCAGATACGCAGTATTTT
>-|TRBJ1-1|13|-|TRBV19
CASLKVGNTEAFF
TGTGCCAGTCTCAAGGTTGGGAACACTGAAGCTTTCTTT
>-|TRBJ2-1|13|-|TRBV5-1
CASSFSGPGEQFF
TGCGCCAGCAGCTTTTCTGGGCCGGGGGAGCAGTTCTTC
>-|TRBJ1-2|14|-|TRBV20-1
CSAPGSGIDYGYTF
TGCAGTGCCCCTGGGTCCGGGATCGACTATGGCTACACCTTC
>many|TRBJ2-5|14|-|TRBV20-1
CSARWPPLGETQYF
TGCAGTGCTAGATGGCCTCCTCTTGGGGAGACCCAGTACTTC
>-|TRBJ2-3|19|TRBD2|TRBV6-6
CASSYSGLAGHTPADTQYF
TGTGCCAGCAGTTACTCCGGACTAGCGGGACACACCCCCGCAGATACGCAGTATTTT
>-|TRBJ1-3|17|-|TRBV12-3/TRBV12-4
CASSLGYGSPSGNTIYF
TGTGCCAGCAGTTTAGGGTACGGCAGTCCGTCTGGAAACACCATATATTTT
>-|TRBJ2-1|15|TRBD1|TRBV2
CASNPQGIIDNEQFF
TGTGCCAGCAATCCACAGGGGATAATTGACAATGAGCAGTTCTTC
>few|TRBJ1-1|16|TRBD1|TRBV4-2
CASSQDERGLGGEAFF
TGTGCCAGCAGCCAAGATGAAAGGGGGCTAGGCGGTGAAGCTTTCTTT
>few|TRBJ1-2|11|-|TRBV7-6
CASSGSRGYTF
TGTGCCAGCAGCGGGTCCAGGGGCTACACCTTC
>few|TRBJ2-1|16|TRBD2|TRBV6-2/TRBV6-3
CASSYSTSEPYNEQFF
TGTGCCAGCAGTTACTCGACTAGCGAACCTTACAATGAGCAGTTCTTC
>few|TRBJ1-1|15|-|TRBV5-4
CASSLGAGTNTEAFF
TGTGCCAGCAGCTTGGGTGCGGGGACGAACACTGAAGCTTTCTTT
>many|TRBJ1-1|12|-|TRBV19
CASSPGWTEAFF
TGTGCCAGCAGCCCAGGGTGGACTGAAGCTTTCTTT
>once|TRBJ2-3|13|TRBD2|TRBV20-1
CSVESGVRDTQYF
TGCAGTGTTGAGAGCGGGGTTCGAGATACGCAGTATTTT
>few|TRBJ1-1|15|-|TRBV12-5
CASGFPAGMNTEAFF
TGTGCTAGTGGTTTCCCCGCGGGGATGAACACTGAAGCTTTCTTT
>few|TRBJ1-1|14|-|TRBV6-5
CASTLRGFGTEAFF
TGTGCCAGCACCCTAAGGGGGTTCGGCACTGAAGCTTTCTTT
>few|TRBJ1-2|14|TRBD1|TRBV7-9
CASRRTGAGYGYTF
TGTGCCAGCAGAAGGACAGGAGCGGGCTATGGCTACACCTTC
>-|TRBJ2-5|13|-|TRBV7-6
CASSAGGQETQYF
TGTGCCAGCAGCGCGGGTGGCCAAGAGACCCAGTACTTC
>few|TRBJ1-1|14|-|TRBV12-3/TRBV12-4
CASSLQVLLTEAFF
TGTGCCAGCAGTTTACAGGTCTTATTAACTGAAGCTTTCTTT
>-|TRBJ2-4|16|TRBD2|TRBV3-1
CASSQDRGGSKNIQYF
TGTGCCAGCAGCCAAGATCGGGGCGGGAGCAAAAACATTCAGTACTTC
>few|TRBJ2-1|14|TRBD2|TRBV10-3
CAINTSGRKNEQFF
TGTGCCATCAATACTAGCGGGAGAAAGAATGAGCAGTTCTTC
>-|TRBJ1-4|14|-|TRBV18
CASSPRTRDEKLFF
TGTGCCAGCTCACCAAGGACGCGGGATGAAAAACTGTTTTTT
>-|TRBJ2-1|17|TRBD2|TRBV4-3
CASSQAWGGEPPNEQFF
TGCGCCAGCAGCCAAGCTTGGGGGGGGGAGCCCCCCAATGAGCAGTTCTTC
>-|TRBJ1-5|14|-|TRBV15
CATSVNRDGQPQHF
TGTGCCACCAGCGTTAACAGGGACGGTCAGCCCCAGCATTTT
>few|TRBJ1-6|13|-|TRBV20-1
CSASAENNSPLHF
TGCAGTGCTAGTGCGGAAAATAATTCACCCCTCCACTTT
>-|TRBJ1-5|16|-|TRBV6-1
CASSEARGYSNQPQHF
TGTGCCAGCAGTGAAGCGCGGGGCTATAGCAATCAGCCCCAGCATTTT